Listed below are T cell receptor beta chains from one sample, sequenced in a study of radiotherapy plus CTLA-4 blockade in lung cancer. TCRdb's table, derived via immunoSEQ multiplex PCR, lists solely in-frame clones and lacks some. The table has tens of thousands of clones, roughly 79% seen once. Specimen: peripheral blood, collected from a patient treated with radiotherapy plus ipilimumab. These TCRs come from a human donor with non-small cell lung cancer who had a partial response to radiotherapy plus ipilimumab. Some clones in this sample may be carry-over from other donors' samples. Both conserved end residues are part of each CDR3. A D gene is named only where the DNA matches it firmly. Size tells how often a clone was seen (once, few, many) or the class of an expanded clone, and some rows leave it out.

clone_size: .; d_call: TRBD1; v_call: TRBV19; j_call: TRBJ1-4; cdr3_aa: CASSPTTGVGEKLFF; cdr3_nt: TGTGCCAGTAGTCCGACGACAGGGGTGGGTGAAAAACTGTTTTTT
clone_size: few; d_call: .; v_call: TRBV9; j_call: TRBJ2-7; cdr3_aa: CASSPLFSPGHPSSEQYF; cdr3_nt: TGTGCCAGCAGCCCATTATTTTCTCCGGGACATCCCTCCTCCGAGCAGTACTTC
clone_size: .; d_call: TRBD2; v_call: TRBV19; j_call: TRBJ2-1; cdr3_aa: CASSLTSGPHNEQFF; cdr3_nt: TGTGCCAGTAGTCTGACTAGCGGGCCCCACAATGAGCAGTTCTTC
clone_size: .; d_call: .; v_call: TRBV28; j_call: TRBJ1-1; cdr3_aa: CASSLGQKNTEAFF; cdr3_nt: TGTGCCAGCAGTTTAGGACAGAAGAACACTGAAGCTTTCTTT
clone_size: few; d_call: TRBD1; v_call: TRBV9; j_call: TRBJ1-1; cdr3_aa: CASSAMTGRTEAFF; cdr3_nt: TGTGCCAGCAGCGCGATGACAGGGAGAACTGAAGCTTTCTTT
clone_size: .; d_call: TRBD1; v_call: TRBV6-5; j_call: TRBJ1-1; cdr3_aa: CASSYPKGTGIVEAFF; cdr3_nt: TGTGCCAGCAGTTACCCTAAAGGGACAGGGATTGTTGAAGCTTTCTTT
clone_size: .; d_call: TRBD2; v_call: TRBV7-6; j_call: TRBJ2-5; cdr3_aa: CASSLLGRGGLETQYF; cdr3_nt: TGTGCCAGCAGCCTTCTGGGGCGGGGGGGCCTAGAGACCCAGTACTTC
clone_size: once; d_call: .; v_call: TRBV19; j_call: TRBJ2-7; cdr3_aa: CASTPNPQVPYEQYF; cdr3_nt: TGTGCCAGTACCCCGAATCCACAGGTACCCTACGAGCAGTACTTC
clone_size: .; d_call: .; v_call: TRBV2; j_call: TRBJ1-1; cdr3_aa: CASSQNTEAFF; cdr3_nt: TGTGCCAGCAGCCAGAACACTGAAGCTTTCTTT
clone_size: .; d_call: TRBD2; v_call: TRBV7-9; j_call: TRBJ2-3; cdr3_aa: CASSRGTSGSESPTDTQYF; cdr3_nt: TGTGCCAGCAGCCGAGGGACTAGCGGGAGTGAGAGTCCCACAGATACGCAGTATTTT
clone_size: .; d_call: TRBD1; v_call: TRBV10-1; j_call: TRBJ2-1; cdr3_aa: CASSRDRGSDEQFF; cdr3_nt: TGCGCCAGCAGTCGGGACAGGGGATCGGATGAGCAGTTCTTC
clone_size: .; d_call: .; v_call: TRBV11-2; j_call: TRBJ2-3; cdr3_aa: CASSDTLAVVTDTQYF; cdr3_nt: TGTGCCAGCAGCGATACGCTCGCGGTGGTCACAGATACGCAGTATTTT
clone_size: .; d_call: TRBD2; v_call: TRBV6-6; j_call: TRBJ2-5; cdr3_aa: CASRQHTRGQETQYF; cdr3_nt: TGTGCCAGCAGACAACACACGCGGGGGCAAGAGACCCAGTACTTC
clone_size: .; d_call: TRBD2; v_call: TRBV7-8; j_call: TRBJ2-7; cdr3_aa: CASSPRTSGSYEQYF; cdr3_nt: TGTGCCAGCAGCCCGCGGACTAGCGGGAGCTACGAGCAGTACTTC
clone_size: .; d_call: TRBD1; v_call: TRBV19; j_call: TRBJ1-5; cdr3_aa: CASRDTGDGGQPQHF; cdr3_nt: TGTGCCAGTAGAGATACAGGGGATGGCGGTCAGCCCCAGCATTTT
clone_size: .; d_call: TRBD2; v_call: TRBV5-5; j_call: TRBJ2-7; cdr3_aa: CASSQTSGRAYEQYF; cdr3_nt: TGTGCCAGCAGCCAGACTAGCGGGAGGGCCTACGAGCAGTACTTC
clone_size: .; d_call: TRBD1; v_call: TRBV27; j_call: TRBJ2-2; cdr3_aa: CASSFPQGQGWTGELFF; cdr3_nt: TGTGCCAGCAGTTTTCCCCAGGGACAGGGGTGGACCGGGGAGCTGTTTTTT
clone_size: .; d_call: .; v_call: TRBV7-2; j_call: TRBJ1-4; cdr3_aa: CASSRSAATNEKLFF; cdr3_nt: TGTGCCAGCAGCCGAAGCGCGGCAACTAATGAAAAACTGTTTTTT
clone_size: .; d_call: TRBD2; v_call: TRBV6-1; j_call: TRBJ2-1; cdr3_aa: CASGAGDARNEQFF; cdr3_nt: TGTGCCAGCGGGGCGGGGGATGCCAGGAATGAGCAGTTCTTC
clone_size: .; d_call: .; v_call: TRBV2; j_call: TRBJ1-5; cdr3_aa: CASSFTAINQPQHF; cdr3_nt: TGTGCCAGCAGCTTCACAGCAATCAATCAGCCCCAGCATTTT
clone_size: .; d_call: .; v_call: TRBV28; j_call: TRBJ2-3; cdr3_aa: CASSPGLPSTDTQYF; cdr3_nt: TGTGCCAGCAGCCCGGGACTTCCTAGCACAGATACGCAGTATTTT
clone_size: .; d_call: TRBD1; v_call: TRBV6-5; j_call: TRBJ1-2; cdr3_aa: CASRGDSYGYTF; cdr3_nt: TGTGCCAGCAGGGGGGACAGCTATGGCTACACCTTC
clone_size: .; d_call: .; v_call: TRBV25-1; j_call: TRBJ1-2; cdr3_aa: CASSDTAYGYTF; cdr3_nt: TGTGCCAGCTCGGACACAGCTTATGGCTACACCTTC
clone_size: few; d_call: .; v_call: TRBV10-1; j_call: TRBJ1-1; cdr3_aa: CASSEELNTEAFF; cdr3_nt: TGCGCCAGCAGTGAGGAGTTGAACACTGAAGCTTTCTTT
clone_size: .; d_call: TRBD2; v_call: TRBV27; j_call: TRBJ2-5; cdr3_aa: CASRMSGILETQYF; cdr3_nt: TGTGCCAGCAGGATGAGCGGGATCCTGGAGACCCAGTACTTC
clone_size: .; d_call: TRBD2; v_call: TRBV7-8; j_call: TRBJ2-1; cdr3_aa: CASSLDGREALSSYNEQFF; cdr3_nt: TGTGCCAGCAGCTTAGATGGGCGGGAGGCTCTCAGCTCCTACAATGAGCAGTTCTTC
clone_size: .; d_call: .; v_call: TRBV29-1; j_call: TRBJ2-7; cdr3_aa: CSVEIQGYEQYF; cdr3_nt: TGCAGCGTGGAGATCCAGGGATACGAGCAGTACTTC